This TCR beta chain was sequenced in a study of neurological immune-mediated disorders. Volunteers at a blood bank in Maryland, USA, were the healthy controls. Libraries used 2 million unsorted PBMCs kept frozen in RNAlater. With 8 bases removed from V and 2 bases from J, the gap between germline ends came to 25 bases. The CDR3 contains 17 residues. CDR1 is SQVTM and CDR2 is ANQGSEA in the germline V gene. Study-level results: The level of TCR clonal expansion was highest in patients with HTLV-1-associated myelopathy and lowest in multiple sclerosis, where it fell below the level seen in healthy controls.

The table lists this clonotype with many counts. Its target is not known. 5'RACE generated cDNA with 10-nucleotide random UMIs. TCRdb processed the 5' RACE reads anew with MiXCR; each CDR3 protein has one entry. This sample has more than 13,000 distinct CDR3 sequences, with roughly 10% found just once. The TCR comes from a woman aged 40 to 49 in good health. This rearrangement joins TRBV29-1 to TRBJ1-5; a possible D gene is TRBD1 (6 bases). The sequencing input was PBMCs. The DNA of the CDR3 is TGCAGCCCCCCTCTCAGCACAGGGAGATTTGGCAATCAGCCCCAGCATTTT. This gives the protein CSPPLSTGRFGNQPQHF.